This T cell receptor beta chain was documented in a study of cytomegalovirus exposure and HLA in healthy donors (dated by TCRdb to about 2017). A note on the overall study: An earlier analysis of several hundred of the donors reported approximately 290 Gb of sequence data and more than 90 million unique TCR beta sequences from some 180 million T cells. HLA typing covered class I and class II loci at four-digit resolution. Rather than drawing on any new phenotypic data, the later analysis identified candidate immune exposures from TCR beta sequences and the way those sequences occurred across donors. To study patterns of TCR occurrence, a later analysis re-analyzed previously published TCR beta repertoires from several hundred donors and added high-resolution HLA genotyping. An early release that covered fewer than 750 HLA-typed donors contained approximately 300 gigabases of sequencing data and some 87 million unique TCR sequences. Among the roughly 390 genotyped donors, around 81% belonged to the genetic ancestry cluster associated with self-reported Caucasian donors. All discovery cohort repertoires had been generated using a single sequencing platform. Four or five DR-DQ haplotypes were handled as single units for association and clustering, since linkage in the cohort was strong. Donor age, sex, ethnicity and CMV serostatus were collected together with the repertoire data. In addition to the first cohort of 650 to 800 subjects, a separate validation cohort of approximately 130 different subjects was used. Typing coverage differed by locus: A, B, C, DRB1 and DQB1 were typed in about 620-630 donors, DQA1 in about 560, DPA1 in around 600, and DPB1 in approximately 450. In an earlier analysis of roughly 600 of the donors, high-throughput TCR beta sequencing was used to judge whether each TCR beta V gene segment behaved as functional or pseudogenic. Among about 390 genotyped donors of the cohort, an average of approximately 240,000 unique TCR beta nucleotide sequences were sequenced per donor, roughly 20% of them non-productive. The study combined high-throughput TCR immunosequencing, statistical association of individual TCRs with disease status, and machine learning to predict cytomegalovirus infection status. The study was designed to test whether signatures of past pathogen exposure could be identified by cataloging public T cell receptors. The T cell repertoires of 670 or so subjects were profiled by immunosequencing and related to cytomegalovirus serostatus. A later genetic analysis used genome-wide SNP genotypes for about 55% of the 666 donors, treating that subset as a discovery cohort.

In total, approximately 690 healthy bone marrow donors made up the cohort. All cohort members were sampled while nominally healthy, although unrecorded immune exposures were likely present. CMV serostatus was recorded as positive for about 310 and negative for about 55% of the roughly 670 cohort members, whereas no CMV serostatus was recorded for the donor in question. A peripheral blood sample was provided by each donor, and peripheral blood mononuclear cells were used for TCR beta sequencing. The Qiagen DNeasy Blood Extraction Kit was used to extract genomic DNA from the blood cell samples. The library relied on the immunoSEQ multiplex PCR assay. The multiplex PCR relied on a mix of 60 forward primers for TCR Vbeta segments and 13 reverse primers for TCR Jbeta segments. The CDR3 region of rearranged TCR beta genes was amplified from genomic DNA by a multiplex PCR assay. On the Illumina HiSeq System, the amplified TCR beta libraries were sequenced as 87-base-pair reads. As for the original processing: A later analysis counted 65 million to 90 million unique TCR beta chains across the 550 to 700 repertoires, and about 10 million of these chains were shared by at least two donors. To remove PCR and sequencing errors, raw reads were error-corrected and collapsed into unique sequences using a nearest-neighbor algorithm that merged closely related sequences. V, D and J gene segments were assigned by aligning CDR3 sequences to IMGT reference sequences. Each retained sequence needed at least a six-nucleotide match to both a V gene segment and a J gene segment. Rearrangements were called productive when the CDR3 lacked stop codons and stayed in frame with V and J; all others were non-productive. Following IMGT convention, CDR3 was defined as the stretch from the second conserved V-encoded cysteine up to the conserved J-encoded phenylalanine. In an earlier analysis of roughly 610 of the donors, sequences lacking an unambiguous match to a single V gene segment were excluded. An earlier analysis of around 600 of the donors classified V segments as functional when productive rearrangements were above 56.7% and as segregating when the standard deviation between donors was above 5%. A statistical classification framework was built to diagnose cytomegalovirus status from the catalog of TCR beta chain sequences. V and J gene assignment, in a later analysis, came from comparing TCR nucleotide sequences with IMGT/GENE-DB human TR gene sequences. A later analysis assigned CDR3 sequences and most-parsimonious VDJ recombination scenarios with the TCRdist pipeline. In a later analysis, every TCR beta chain was defined by the combination of its CDR3 amino acid sequence and its V-gene family, and reads without a unique V-gene family were dropped. In a later analysis, several hundred highly shared, low-generation-probability nucleotide sequences were removed to address suspected cross-contamination and a sequencing artifact. For each public chain, a later analysis derived a clonal expansion index from normalized ranks of inferred template counts within each repertoire. A later analysis computed generation probabilities with a VDJ recombination model fitted to out-of-frame rearrangements, and checked the results against IGoR. In a later analysis, TCR-TCR, TCR-HLA and TCR-CMV co-occurrence was scored with hypergeometric tests, and a repertoire-size bias correction was applied to TCR pairs. A later analysis estimated false discovery rates by permuting HLA or CMV assignments 20 times. In a later analysis, co-occurring TCRs were grouped using DBSCAN, and TCRdist sequence similarity was added for clustering within HLA-allele-positive subsets. For co-occurrence clustering, repertoires with fewer than 30,000 or more than 120,000 public chains were excluded, along with 4 to 6 repertoires with anomalous nucleotide sharing. TCRdb obtained this table from immuneACCESS and retained in-frame rearrangements with V and J assigned. These tables miss some clones; where compared with another copy, unresolved V genes account for less than half of the shortfall, and the remainder is unexplained. D and trimming come from the DNA, and the V and J calls and clone size come from that table. The sample table shows 95,000 to 100,000 clones, and around 80% are seen once. Roughly 8.8% of the sample is taken by the ten largest.

General findings and caveats noted by the study authors: In an earlier analysis of about 550 of the donors, most TCR beta V segments were observed in productive rearrangements about 90% or about 30% of the time, broadly matching IMGT annotations. Cytomegalovirus status was reported to be diagnosed by the classifier with high specificity and sensitivity in both the original and validation cohorts. A later genetic analysis associated a missense DCLRE1C variant with V-gene and J-gene trimming of TCR beta chains, and an independent cohort replicated the association. A total of roughly 160 TCR beta chains were listed by the study as associated with cytomegalovirus. Because HLA typing was missing for some donors at each locus, association tests included only the typed subset. The earlier analysis of approximately 560 of the donors excluded roughly 16 rarely observed V segments, including chromosome 9 orphons, because counts were too low. Most CMV-associated TCR beta chains appeared to be HLA-restricted in a later analysis, and the HLA associations seemed to be driven largely by CMV exposure. When HLA alleles, especially DR and DQ, strongly co-occurred, TCR associations were difficult to assign to individual alleles. According to the authors, the approach could potentially be generalized to other disease states and immunological phenotypes. Most TCR sequences were observed very rarely across donors, whereas some public TCRs were present in many individuals. According to a later analysis, TCR association rates differed among HLA loci, with DRB1 alleles showing the most associated TCRs and HLA-C alleles showing the fewest. Roughly uniform sequencing depth across donors was assumed in presence/absence analyses, although this assumption may not hold. Several of the top co-occurrence clusters appeared to be linked to parvovirus B19, influenza, CMV and Epstein-Barr virus, according to a later analysis. Linkage disequilibrium might explain the correlated functional status among segregating V segments, but an unknown experimental factor could not be ruled out. In a later analysis, 15,000 to 20,000 TCR beta sequences were associated with specific HLA alleles at a false discovery rate of 0.05. According to a later genetic analysis, donors in an Asian-associated ancestry cluster had fewer N-insertions in productive TCRs than the approximately 610-donor mean. A further reported finding was that TCR beta sequences accurately predicted the HLA-A and HLA-B alleles for most subjects in the first cohort. Immune exposure information for the cohort was limited to CMV serostatus. In vitro tests confirmed that three of the cytomegalovirus-associated TCR beta chains recognize cytomegalovirus antigens. A group of highly shared sequence variants was considered likely to be a technical artifact of the sequencing pipeline. Only TCR beta chains were sequenced in this cohort, and the absence of alpha or paired-chain data limited detectable features. Compared with equally common non-associated chains, HLA-associated TCR beta chains in a later analysis were more clonally expanded and had lower generation probabilities.

Worth noting for this clone: Its target antigen remains unknown. There are no base qualities to consult, and no much larger clone falls within one base.

The specimen was PBMCs. This clonotype was sampled from a human donor in good health.

The CDR3: CASSLMRQGGEKLFF. In nucleotides, the sequence is TGTGCCAGCAGCTTGATGCGACAGGGCGGTGAAAAACTGTTTTTT. The chain is assembled from TRBV5-6 and TRBJ1-4; 7 of the junction bases match TRBD1. Reading the germline V gene gives CDR1 SGHDT and CDR2 YYEEEE. The germline V and J ends show losses of 1 base and 7 bases respectively, and no gene match explains 7 bases of the junction. From its cysteine to its phenylalanine, the CDR3 spans 15 amino acids. Of all the DNA, just the CDR3 is kept, 45 bases in frame from base 1.